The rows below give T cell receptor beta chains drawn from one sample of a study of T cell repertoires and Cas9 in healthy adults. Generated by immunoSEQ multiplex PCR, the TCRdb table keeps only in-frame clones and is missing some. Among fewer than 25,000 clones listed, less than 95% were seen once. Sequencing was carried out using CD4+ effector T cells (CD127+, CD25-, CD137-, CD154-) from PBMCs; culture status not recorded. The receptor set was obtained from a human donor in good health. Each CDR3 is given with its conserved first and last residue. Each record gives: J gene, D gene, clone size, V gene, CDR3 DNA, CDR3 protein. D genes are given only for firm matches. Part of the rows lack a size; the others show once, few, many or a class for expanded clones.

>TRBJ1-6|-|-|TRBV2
TGTGCCAGCAGGAGTCTTTCGACAGTCCTTAATTCACCCCTCCACTTT
CASRSLSTVLNSPLHF
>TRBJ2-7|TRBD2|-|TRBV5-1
TGCGCCAGCAGCTTGGCCAGCGGGAGCTACGAGCAGTACTTC
CASSLASGSYEQYF
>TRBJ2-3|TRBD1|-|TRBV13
TGTGCCAGCAGCTGGGACAGGGAGAAAACAGATACGCAGTATTTT
CASSWDREKTDTQYF
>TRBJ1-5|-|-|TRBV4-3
TGCGCCAGCAGCCAAGAGGCAGCTGATCAGCCCCAGCATTTT
CASSQEAADQPQHF
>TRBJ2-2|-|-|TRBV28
TGTGCCAGCAGTTCGGCACCGAACACCGGGGAGCTGTTTTTT
CASSSAPNTGELFF
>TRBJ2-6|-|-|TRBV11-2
TGTGCCAGCAGCTTAGCCGGTAGCTCTGGGGCCAACGTCCTGACTTTC
CASSLAGSSGANVLTF
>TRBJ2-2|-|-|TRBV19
TGTGCCAGTACCCCGGGGCGGGTAAACACCGGGGAGCTGTTTTTT
CASTPGRVNTGELFF
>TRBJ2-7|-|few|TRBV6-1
TGTGCCAGCAGTGAATCAAACGAGCAGTACTTC
CASSESNEQYF
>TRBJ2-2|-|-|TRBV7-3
TGTGCCAGCAGCTCGGGGCTGGGGAGGACCGGGGAGCTGTTTTTT
CASSSGLGRTGELFF
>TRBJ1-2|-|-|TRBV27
TGTGCCAGCAGATCCACACCGGGACGAGACGGCTACACCTTC
CASRSTPGRDGYTF
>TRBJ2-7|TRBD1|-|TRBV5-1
TGCGCCAGCAGCGCGGGACAGGGAGGGGGCGAGCAGTACTTC
CASSAGQGGGEQYF
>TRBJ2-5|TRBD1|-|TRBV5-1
TGCGCCAGCAGCTCAGGGACAGGGGGGTACCAAGAGACCCAGTACTTC
CASSSGTGGYQETQYF
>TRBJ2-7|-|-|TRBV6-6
TGTGCCAGCAGCGGAGAGGTCTCCTACGAGCAGTACTTC
CASSGEVSYEQYF
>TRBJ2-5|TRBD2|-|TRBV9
TGTGCCAGCAGCGCCGGACTAGCGGGAGGCGAGGAGACCCAGTACTTC
CASSAGLAGGEETQYF
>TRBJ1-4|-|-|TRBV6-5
TGTGCCAGCAGTTACGGGCAGGGAACCGAAAAACTGTTTTTT
CASSYGQGTEKLFF
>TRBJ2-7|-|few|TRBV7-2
TGTGCCAGCAGCTCTTACAGGGTCCGGGACGAGCAGTACTTC
CASSSYRVRDEQYF
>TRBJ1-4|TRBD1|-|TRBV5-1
TGCGCCAGCAGCGCGGACAGGGGGACTAATGAAAAACTGTTTTTT
CASSADRGTNEKLFF
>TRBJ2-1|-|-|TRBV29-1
TGCAGCGTTGAAACGGGGAATGAGCAGTTCTTC
CSVETGNEQFF
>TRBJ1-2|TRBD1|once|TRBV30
TGTGCCTGGAGTCAACAGGGGAATGAGCGCTACACCTTC
CAWSQQGNERYTF
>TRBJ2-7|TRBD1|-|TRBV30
TGTGCCCTGTTGGGACAGGCCTCCTACGAGCAGTACTTC
CALLGQASYEQYF
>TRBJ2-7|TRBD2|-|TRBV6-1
TGTGCCAGCAGTTCCAGACTAGCGGGAGCCTACGAGCAGTACTTC
CASSSRLAGAYEQYF
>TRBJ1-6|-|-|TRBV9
TGTGCCAGCAGCCGAGTCCAGGGTGGTCAAAATAATTCACCCCTCCACTTT
CASSRVQGGQNNSPLHF
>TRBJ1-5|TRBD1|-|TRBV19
TGTGCCAGTAGTAGGGGACAGGGGAATCAGCCCCAGCATTTT
CASSRGQGNQPQHF
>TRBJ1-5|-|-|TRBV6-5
TGTGCCAGCAGTTATGGTAGTCATCAGCCCCAGCATTTT
CASSYGSHQPQHF
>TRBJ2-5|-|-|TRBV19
TGTGCCAGTAGTATACGGGACATCAAAGGGGAGACCCAGTACTTC
CASSIRDIKGETQYF
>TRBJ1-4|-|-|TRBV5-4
TGTGCCAGCAGCCAGGATCAGGGACCTAATGAAAAACTGTTTTTT
CASSQDQGPNEKLFF
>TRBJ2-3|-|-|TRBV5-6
TGTGCCAGCAGCTTAACGGGGGCTAGGGCAGATACGCAGTATTTT
CASSLTGARADTQYF
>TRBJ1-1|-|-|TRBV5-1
TGCGCCAGCAGCGCTGACCCTGGCACCAAGTCTGAAGCTTTCTTT
CASSADPGTKSEAFF
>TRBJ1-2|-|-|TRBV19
TGTGCCAGTAGTATAGGGGCAGTCTTTTATGGCTACACCTTC
CASSIGAVFYGYTF
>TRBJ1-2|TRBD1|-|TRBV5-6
TGTGCCAGCAGCTTGGGACAGGGGAACTATGGCTACACCTTC
CASSLGQGNYGYTF
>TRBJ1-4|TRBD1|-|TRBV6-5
TGTGCCAGCAGTTACGGGACAGGGCGGGAAAAACTGTTTTTT
CASSYGTGREKLFF
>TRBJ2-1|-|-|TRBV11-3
TGTGCCAGCAGCGTCGACGCGACCTACAATGAGCAGTTCTTC
CASSVDATYNEQFF
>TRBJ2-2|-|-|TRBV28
TGTGCCAGCGGCAATGAGGGGGGGCGAGGCACCGGGGAGCTGTTTTTT
CASGNEGGRGTGELFF
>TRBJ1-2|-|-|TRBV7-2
TGTGCCAGCAGCTTAGAAGTCGGGGCAGGATATGGCTACACCTTC
CASSLEVGAGYGYTF
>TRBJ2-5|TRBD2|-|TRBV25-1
TGTGCCAGCAGTTCTAGCGGGATACAAGAGACCCAGTACTTC
CASSSSGIQETQYF
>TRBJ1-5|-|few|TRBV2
TGTGCCAGCAGTCGGGTGAGGGGATTCAATCAGCCCCAGCATTTT
CASSRVRGFNQPQHF
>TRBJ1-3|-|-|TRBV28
TGTGCCAGCAGTTTCAGAAACACCATATATTTT
CASSFRNTIYF
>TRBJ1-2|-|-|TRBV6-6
TGTGCCAGCAGCCCCGACGGGAACTATGGCTACACCTTC
CASSPDGNYGYTF
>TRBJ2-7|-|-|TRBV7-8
TGTGCCAGCAGCTTGGTGGCAAGAACCTACTCCTACGAGCAGTACTTC
CASSLVARTYSYEQYF
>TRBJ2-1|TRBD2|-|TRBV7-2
TGTGCCAGCAGGCCCGGGACTAGCGAGTACAATGAGCAGTTCTTC
CASRPGTSEYNEQFF
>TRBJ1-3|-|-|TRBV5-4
TGTGCCAGCAGCTTGTTGCAGGGCTCTGGAAACACCATATATTTT
CASSLLQGSGNTIYF
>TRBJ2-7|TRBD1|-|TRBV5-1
TGCGCCAGCAGCACCGGACAGGGGAAGGGCTCCTACGAGCAGTACTTC
CASSTGQGKGSYEQYF
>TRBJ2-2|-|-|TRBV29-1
TGCAGCGGGGGGACTCCCACATCCGACACCGGGGAGCTGTTTTTT
CSGGTPTSDTGELFF
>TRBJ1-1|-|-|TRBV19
TGTGCCAGTAGTTTCAGCTGGAACACTGAAGCTTTCTTT
CASSFSWNTEAFF
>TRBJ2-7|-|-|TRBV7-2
TGTGCCAGCAGCTTACTGGCGGAGAGCTCCTACGAGCAGTACTTC
CASSLLAESSYEQYF
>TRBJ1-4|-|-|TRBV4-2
TGTGCCAGCAGCCAACTGCTAGGGGGGCATTCTAATGAAAAACTGTTTTTT
CASSQLLGGHSNEKLFF
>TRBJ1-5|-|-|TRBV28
TGTGCCAGCAGTTTGGTGGTGGGGGGAAATCAGCCCCAGCATTTT
CASSLVVGGNQPQHF